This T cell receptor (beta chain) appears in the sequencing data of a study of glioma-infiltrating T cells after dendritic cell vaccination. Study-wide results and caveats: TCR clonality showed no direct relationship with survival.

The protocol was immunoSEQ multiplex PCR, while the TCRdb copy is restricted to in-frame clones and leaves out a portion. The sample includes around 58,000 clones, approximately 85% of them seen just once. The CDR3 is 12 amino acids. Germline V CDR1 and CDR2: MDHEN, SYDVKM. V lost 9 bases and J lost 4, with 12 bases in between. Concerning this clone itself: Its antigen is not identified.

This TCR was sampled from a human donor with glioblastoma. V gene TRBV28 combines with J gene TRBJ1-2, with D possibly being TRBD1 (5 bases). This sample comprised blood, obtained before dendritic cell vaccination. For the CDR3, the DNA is TGTGCCAGGGCCCAGGGCGGCTATGGCTACACCTTC. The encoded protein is CARAQGGYGYTF.